This T cell receptor (beta chain) was recorded in a study of T cell responses to AZD1222 COVID-19 vaccine. Study findings and constraints: As reported, nearly half of all spike-specific TCRs target variant regions that are unmutated. Sampling that yielded the repertoires occurred only after the peak T cell response. Recipients of AZD1222 seropositive at baseline numbered only 6 or 7. With dominance at 160-218 and 743-854, vaccine-associated CD4 TCRs spanned spike.

On this clone: Its antigen is unknown.

Sequencing was performed with immunoSEQ multiplex PCR; in TCRdb, only in-frame clones are kept and a portion is missing. The sample has 130,000 to 150,000 clones; 88% are singletons. The CDR3 totals 16 residues. In germline, CDR1 is SNHLY, CDR2 FYNNEI. The ends were cut back, 2 bases at V and 1 base at J, with 12 bases in the middle. The material sequenced was peripheral blood, taken 28 days after the second dose of the MenACWY control vaccine. J is TRBJ1-5 and V is TRBV2; maybe TRBD1 (5 bases). The origin of this receptor is an adult who received the MenACWY meningococcal vaccine as a control. CDR3 DNA: TGTGCCAGCAGTGAACGGGGGGGGTTGAGCAATCAGCCCCAGCATTTT. Protein sequence: CASSERGGLSNQPQHF.